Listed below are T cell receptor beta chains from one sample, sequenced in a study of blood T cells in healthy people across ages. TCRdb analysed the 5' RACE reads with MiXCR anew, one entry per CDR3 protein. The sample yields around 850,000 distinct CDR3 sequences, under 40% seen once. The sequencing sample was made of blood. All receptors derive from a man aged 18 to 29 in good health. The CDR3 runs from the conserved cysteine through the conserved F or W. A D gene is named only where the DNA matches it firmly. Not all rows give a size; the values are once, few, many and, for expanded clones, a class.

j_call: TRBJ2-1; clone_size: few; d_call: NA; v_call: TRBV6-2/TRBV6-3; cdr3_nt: TGTGCCAGCGGGTACCTGGGGGAGCAGTTCTTC; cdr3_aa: CASGYLGEQFF
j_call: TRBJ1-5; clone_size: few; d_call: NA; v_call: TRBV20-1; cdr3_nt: TGCAGTGCTAGAGATCCGGCGATGGCTTCTTATCAGCCCCAGCATTTT; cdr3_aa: CSARDPAMASYQPQHF
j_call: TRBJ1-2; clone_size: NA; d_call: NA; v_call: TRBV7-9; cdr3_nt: TGTGCCAGCAGCTCCCCCCTCTATGGCTACACCTTC; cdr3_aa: CASSSPLYGYTF
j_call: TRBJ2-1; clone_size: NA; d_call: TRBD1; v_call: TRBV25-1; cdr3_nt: TGTGCCAGCAGTGAATATTTGCCCGGGACAGGGATGTTCGATGAGCAGTTCTTC; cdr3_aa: CASSEYLPGTGMFDEQFF
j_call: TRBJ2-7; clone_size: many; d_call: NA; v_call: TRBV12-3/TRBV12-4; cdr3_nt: TGTGCCAGCAGCCAAACTAACGAGCAGTACTTC; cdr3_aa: CASSQTNEQYF
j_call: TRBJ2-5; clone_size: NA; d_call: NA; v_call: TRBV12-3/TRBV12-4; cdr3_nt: TGTGCCAGCAGTTTTGGGGCAGGGGCTGGGGAGCAGTACTTC; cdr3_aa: CASSFGAGAGEQYF
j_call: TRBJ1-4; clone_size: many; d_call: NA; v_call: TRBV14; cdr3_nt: TGTGCCAGCAGCCAAGCTAAGACTCGCCATGAAAAACTGTTTTTT; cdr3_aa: CASSQAKTRHEKLFF
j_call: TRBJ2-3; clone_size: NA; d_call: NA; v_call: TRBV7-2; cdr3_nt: TGTGCCAGCGACCCCGGACAGCGCACAGATACGCAGTATTTT; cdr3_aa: CASDPGQRTDTQYF
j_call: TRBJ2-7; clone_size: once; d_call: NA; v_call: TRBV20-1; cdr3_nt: TGCAGTGCTAGAGATGTACGGACCACGACCTACAATGAGCAGTACTTC; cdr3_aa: CSARDVRTTTYNEQYF
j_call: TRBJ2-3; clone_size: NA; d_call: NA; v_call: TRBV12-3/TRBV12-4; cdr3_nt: TGTGCCAGCAGTTTACAGGGCTTTAAGTATTTT; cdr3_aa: CASSLQGFKYF
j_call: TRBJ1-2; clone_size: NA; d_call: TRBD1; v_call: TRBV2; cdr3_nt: TGTGCCAGCAGCCCTCGCCGGACAGGATGGGGGCAGAATGGCTACACCTTC; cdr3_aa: CASSPRRTGWGQNGYTF
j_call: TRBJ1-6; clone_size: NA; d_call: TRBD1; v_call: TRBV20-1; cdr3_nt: TGCAGTGCTTATCACAGGGGGAATAATTCACCCCTCCACTTT; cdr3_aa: CSAYHRGNNSPLHF
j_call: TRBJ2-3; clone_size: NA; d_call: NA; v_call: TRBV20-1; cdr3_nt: TGCAGTGCTAGCGCCGTTTGGGGGGCTGGCACAGATACGCAGTATTTT; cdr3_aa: CSASAVWGAGTDTQYF
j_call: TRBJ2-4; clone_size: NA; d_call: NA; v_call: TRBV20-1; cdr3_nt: TGCAGTGCTAGAGAGGGCAGAGGGGAAAACATTCAGTACTTC; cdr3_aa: CSAREGRGENIQYF
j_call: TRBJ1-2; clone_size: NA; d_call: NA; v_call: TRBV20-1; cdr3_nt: TGCAGTGCTGAAAGGGTTTTGGGGGACTATGGCTACACCTTC; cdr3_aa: CSAERVLGDYGYTF
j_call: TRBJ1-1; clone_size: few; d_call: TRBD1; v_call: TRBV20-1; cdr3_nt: TGCAGTGCTAGGGACAGGGACCAAATGAACACTGAAGCTTTCTTT; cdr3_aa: CSARDRDQMNTEAFF
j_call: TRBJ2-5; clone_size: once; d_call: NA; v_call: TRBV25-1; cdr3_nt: TGTGCCAGCAGTGAGGCCAGGGGAGGGCGAGAGACCCAGTACTTC; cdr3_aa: CASSEARGGRETQYF
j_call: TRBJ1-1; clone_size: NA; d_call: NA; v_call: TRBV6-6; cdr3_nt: TGTGCCAGCAGTCGTAGCGGAGTTACTGAAGCTTTCTTT; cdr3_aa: CASSRSGVTEAFF
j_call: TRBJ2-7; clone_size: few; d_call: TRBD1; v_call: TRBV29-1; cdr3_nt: TGCAGCGCTGGGGACAGGTACGAGCAGTACTTC; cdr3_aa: CSAGDRYEQYF
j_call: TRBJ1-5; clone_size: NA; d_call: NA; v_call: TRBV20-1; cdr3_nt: TGCAGTGCTAGGCCCGAGGAGGGTCCGAATCAGCCCCAGCATTTT; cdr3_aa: CSARPEEGPNQPQHF
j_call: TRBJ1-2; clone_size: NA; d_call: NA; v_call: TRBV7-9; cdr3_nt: TGTGCCAGCAGTCTTTCGGACAGTCCTAACTATGGCTACACCTTC; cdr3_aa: CASSLSDSPNYGYTF
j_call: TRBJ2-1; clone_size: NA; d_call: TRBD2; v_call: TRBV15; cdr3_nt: TGTGCCACCAGCAGAGAAATCTTCGGGGGGGCCAATGAGCAGTTCTTC; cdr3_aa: CATSREIFGGANEQFF
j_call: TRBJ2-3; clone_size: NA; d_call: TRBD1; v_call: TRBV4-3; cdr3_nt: TGCGCCAGCAGCCAAGATCCCCGGGACAGGGACTTGTATTTT; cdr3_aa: CASSQDPRDRDLYF
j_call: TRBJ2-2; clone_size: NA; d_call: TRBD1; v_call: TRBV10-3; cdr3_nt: TGTGCCATCAGTTCGGGACAGGGATCCACCGGGGAGCTGTTTTTT; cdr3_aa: CAISSGQGSTGELFF
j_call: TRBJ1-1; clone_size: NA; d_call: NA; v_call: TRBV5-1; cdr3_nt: TGCGCCAGCAGCGAAAACCCTCCAGGTTCCGAAGCTTTCTTT; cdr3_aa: CASSENPPGSEAFF
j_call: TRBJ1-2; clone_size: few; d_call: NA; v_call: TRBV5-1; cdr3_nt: TGCGCCAGCAGCTTGTCAGGGGAGGTCTATGGCTACACCTTC; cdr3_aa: CASSLSGEVYGYTF
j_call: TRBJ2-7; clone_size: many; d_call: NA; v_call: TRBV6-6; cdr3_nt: TGTGCCAGCAGGCGGGGATCATCGAGCGAGCAGTACTTC; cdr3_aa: CASRRGSSSEQYF